The sequence of this TCR beta chain was determined in a study of patients and donors after allogeneic stem cell transplantation. TCRdb passed the RT-PCR reads through MiXCR, listing each CDR3 protein once. The sample lists about a million distinct CDR3 sequences, under 20% occurring once. J was trimmed by 8 bases and V by 6 bases; bases with no gene match: 10. The CDR3 covers 14 residues. CDR1 and CDR2 (germline): MGHDK, SYGVNS. The chain joins TRBV25-1 to TRBJ1-2, with 9 bases identical to TRBD1. This receptor was obtained from a human donor who was either an allogeneic HSCT recipient or a stem cell or donor lymphocyte infusion donor (not recorded which). It is not recorded whose cells these are; they may come from a transplant donor. The sequenced sample consisted of blood, either unsorted or a sorted T cell fraction (not recorded which). In DNA form, the CDR3 reads TGTGCCAGCAGGGAAAGAGGGGACAGGGAAGGCTACACCTTC. This translates into CASRERGDREGYTF.